This T cell receptor beta chain was recorded in a study of blood T cells in healthy people across ages. Samples each yielded at least 6 micrograms of total RNA. The CDR3 extends over 13 amino acids. Germline V lookup: CDR1 SQVTM, CDR2 ANQGSEA. Losses at the gene ends were 7 bases for V and 7 bases for J; bases not matched to a gene: 13. This clonotype was found a few times. As yet, its antigen is unknown. The authors ran a second PCR of roughly 6 to 12 cycles using a sample-barcoded 5' primer and a J-beta primer mix. TCRdb passed the 5' RACE reads through MiXCR, listing each CDR3 protein once. The sample records around 1,500,000 distinct CDR3 sequences, about 43% being singletons. Study-level points and caveats: Roughly linear declines in TCR beta diversity per million T cells occurred with age. With donor CMV status unknown, expanded clonotype changes were possibly confounded.

Sequenced input: blood. This clonotype was obtained from a woman in her late teens or twenties in good health. The chain couples TRBV29-1 to TRBJ2-7; 7 nucleotides agree with TRBD2. CDR3 sequence: CSDGAGPYNEQYF. The CDR3 nucleotides read TGCAGCGACGGAGCGGGGCCGTACAATGAGCAGTACTTC.